Presented here are 18 T cell receptor beta chains from one specimen sequenced in a study of beta chain features in type 1 diabetes. Their antigens are not known. Regarding the study as a whole: Researchers report that Type 1 diabetes patients had moderately but significantly shorter TCRB CDR3s across all four CD4+ subsets.

Investigators reverse transcribed all isolated RNA, so they sequenced expressed TCRB transcripts. Profiling relied on immunoSEQ multiplex PCR, and the TCRdb table lists in-frame clones only, not all of them. The sample lists 640,000 or so clones, roughly 13% occurring once. Sequenced input: naive CD4+ T cells from blood. The receptors here all came from a man aged 18 to 29 with type 1 diabetes.

This clone was found a few times. The chain joins TRBV9 to TRBJ2-2; 7 bases fit TRBD1. The V gene's germline CDR1 is SGDLS and CDR2 YYNGEE. Losses at the gene ends were 5 bases for V and 7 bases for J; bases not matched to a gene: 5. There are 13 residues in the CDR3. The CDR3 reads CASRTGSVGELFF. DNA for the CDR3: TGTGCCAGCAGGACAGGGTCGGTCGGGGAGCTGTTTTTT.

This clone appeared a single time. The chain combines TRBV18 with TRBJ1-1, with D hard to call. The CDR3 is made up of 14 amino acids. Germline CDR1 and CDR2: KGHSH and LQKENI. Trimming removed 3 bases from V and 3 bases from J, with 11 bases in between. In nucleotides, the CDR3 is TGTGCCAGCTCACCGAAGGGAGTGGACACTGAAGCTTTCTTT. Its translation: CASSPKGVDTEAFF.

The V call is TRBV29-1, the J call TRBJ2-5; 9 bases line up with TRBD1. Germline assignment: CDR1 SQVTM and CDR2 ANQGSEA. The CDR3 covers 14 residues. Trimming took 4 bases from V and 4 from J; bases not matched to a gene: 7. As DNA, the CDR3 is TGCAGCGTTGGGGAACAGGGGGCGCGAGAGACCCAGTACTTC. It codes for CSVGEQGARETQYF.

This clone was recorded a few times. The J gene is TRBJ1-6, the V gene TRBV2; 10 bases agree with TRBD1. The germline V gene encodes CDR1 SNHLY and CDR2 FYNNEI. The V and J ends lost 3 bases and 0 bases, in that order; junction bases with no gene match: 5. CDR3 length: 18 amino acids. The CDR3 coding sequence is TGTGCCAGCAGTGAGGGACAGGGGATACCCTCCTATAATTCACCCCTCCACTTT. This translates into CASSEGQGIPSYNSPLHF.

To note about this clone: Germline and junction disagree at one end, which may indicate a read error. The rearrangement joins TRBV5-6 to TRBJ2-7, with 11 bases that match TRBD1. The CDR3 consists of 13 residues. In germline, CDR1 is SGHDT, CDR2 YYEEEE. The CDR3 protein is CASSPGQGEALLF. In nucleotides, the CDR3 is TGTGCCAGCAGCCCGGGACAGGGGGAGGCCCTACTCTTC. The full variable domain, rest sourced from reference TRBV5-6 and TRBJ2-7, is DAGVTQSPTHLIKTRGQQVTLRCSPKSGHDTVSWYQQALGQGPQFIFQYYEEEERQRGNFPDRFSGHQFPNYSSELNVNALLLGDSALYLCASSPGQGEALLFGPGTRLTVT.

The V call is TRBV30, the J call TRBJ1-4; no reliable D call. There are 14 residues in the CDR3. Germline values: CDR1 GTSNPN, CDR2 SVGIG (reference sequence). Deletions cut 2 bases from V and 4 bases from J, with 11 bases between. CDR3 protein: CAWSFGGYNEKLFF. The CDR3 DNA reads as TGTGCCTGGAGTTTCGGAGGTTATAATGAAAAACTGTTTTTT.

The gene calls are TRBV6-5 and TRBJ2-7; D might be TRBD1 or TRBD2, each matching 5 bases. Germline V gene data show CDR1 as MNHEY and CDR2 as SVGAGI. This CDR3 is 15 amino acids long. V was cut by 6 bases and J by 0 bases, with 15 bases left in between. The CDR3 nucleotides are TGTGCCAGCAGACTCCCGGGGCAGGGCTCCTACGAGCAGTACTTC. Protein product: CASRLPGQGSYEQYF.

This clone was counted a few times. The J gene is TRBJ2-1, the V gene TRBV11-2; D remains unclear. Trimming stripped 2 bases from V and 8 bases from J, with 13 bases between. The CDR3 has 14 amino acids. Germline CDR1 and CDR2: SGHAT and FQNNGV. CDR3: CASSLFLLGYEQFF. CDR3 in DNA: TGTGCCAGCAGCTTATTCCTTCTGGGGTATGAGCAGTTCTTC.

The table lists this clone with a few counts. CDR3 in DNA: TGCAGCGTTGAAGATCCCCGGACAGGGCAAGGCACTGAAGCTTTCTTT. It yields the protein CSVEDPRTGQGTEAFF. The genes are TRBV29-1 and TRBJ1-1, with 8 bases aligning to TRBD1. CDR3 length: 16 amino acids. Trimming removed 0 bases from V and 4 bases from J; junction bases left unmatched: 10. The germline gives CDR1 SQVTM, CDR2 ANQGSEA.

This clone came up a few times. The chain carries TRBV5-6 and TRBJ2-6, with D possibly being TRBD2 (6 bases). Trimming took off 5 bases at V and 0 bases at J, with 21 bases between the two ends. CDR3 length: 19 residues. Per germline, CDR1 SGHDT and CDR2 YYEEEE. The CDR3 sequence is CASRDSAGRRSSGANVLTF. CDR3 sequence (DNA): TGTGCCAGCAGGGACTCAGCGGGCCGACGGAGCTCTGGGGCCAACGTCCTGACTTTC.

This clone showed up just a few times. V gene TRBV30 combines with J gene TRBJ2-3, with a possible D match to TRBD2 (5 bases). The V gene's germline CDR1 is GTSNPN and CDR2 SVGIG (reference sequence). V dropped 8 bases and J dropped 0 bases, with 15 bases sitting between them. The CDR3 spans 14 residues. This chain's CDR3 is CATGLRLSTDTQYF. The CDR3 coding sequence is TGTGCCACTGGGCTAAGACTAAGCACAGATACGCAGTATTTT.

The rearrangement links TRBV5-1 to TRBJ2-1; the D gene is possibly TRBD2 (5 bases). This CDR3 is 13 amino acids long. Germline CDR1 is SGHRS and CDR2 is YFSETQ. The V end was cut by 2 bases, the J end by 9 bases, with 12 bases between. DNA of the CDR3: TGCGCCAGCAGCTTCCTAGCTCCCACTGAGCAGTTCTTC. Translation: CASSFLAPTEQFF.

This clone was observed a handful of times. J is TRBJ2-2 and V is TRBV29-1; the D is unclear. Trimming took off 5 bases at V and 1 base at J, with 2 bases between the two ends. CDR1 SQVTM and CDR2 ANQGSEA come from the germline V gene. The CDR3 totals 11 residues. CDR3 in amino acids: CSVRNTGELFF. The CDR3 DNA follows: TGCAGCGTTCGGAACACCGGGGAGCTGTTTTTT.

This clone was seen a few times. The chain has TRBV5-1 and TRBJ2-7; possibly TRBD1 or TRBD2 for D (7 bases each). The CDR3 runs 14 residues. Germline lookup yields CDR1 SGHRS and CDR2 YFSETQ. The germline V and J ends were trimmed by 2 bases and 5 bases, with 14 bases remaining between them. In DNA form, the CDR3 reads TGCGCCAGCAGCTTAGAACAGGGGAGGGACGAGCAGTACTTC. It is translated as CASSLEQGRDEQYF.

This chain joins TRBV9 and TRBJ1-2; 7 bases are shared with TRBD1. Per germline, CDR1 SGDLS and CDR2 YYNGEE. The CDR3 length is 15 residues. The trim removed 4 bases at V and 2 bases at J, leaving 8 bases unmatched. The CDR3 DNA reads TGTGCCAGCAGCTCGACAGGGAGAGGCAACTATGGCTACACCTTC. This translates into CASSSTGRGNYGYTF.

The sample holds a few counts of this clone. One junction end disagrees with the germline gene, perhaps due to a read error. The V gene is TRBV30, the J gene TRBJ2-7; 11 bases are shared with TRBD1. CDR1 and CDR2 from the germline V gene are GTSNPN and SVGIG (reference sequence). CDR3 length: 13 residues. CDR3 nucleotide sequence: TGTGCCTGGGGGGGGGCACCTGGACAGGGGGCGTTATTC. It yields the protein CAWGGAPGQGALF.

V is TRBV30 and J is TRBJ1-1; TRBD1 might be the D (6 bases). Germline V gene sequence: CDR1 GTSNPN, CDR2 SVGIG (reference sequence). This CDR3 region has 11 residues. Trimming stripped 5 bases from V and 3 bases from J, with 7 bases between. The CDR3 nucleotides read TGTGCCTGGGGGGGGCACACTGAAGCTTTCTTT. It translates to CAWGGHTEAFF.

This chain uses TRBV27 with TRBJ2-7; 9 positions agree with TRBD1. Trimming cost V 9 bases and J 2 bases; bases outside gene matches: 5. The CDR3 totals 13 residues. Germline assignment: CDR1 MNHEY and CDR2 SMNVEV (reference sequence). This chain's CDR3 is CASGRDRAYEQYF. The CDR3, as DNA: TGTGCCAGTGGCCGGGACAGGGCCTACGAGCAGTACTTC.